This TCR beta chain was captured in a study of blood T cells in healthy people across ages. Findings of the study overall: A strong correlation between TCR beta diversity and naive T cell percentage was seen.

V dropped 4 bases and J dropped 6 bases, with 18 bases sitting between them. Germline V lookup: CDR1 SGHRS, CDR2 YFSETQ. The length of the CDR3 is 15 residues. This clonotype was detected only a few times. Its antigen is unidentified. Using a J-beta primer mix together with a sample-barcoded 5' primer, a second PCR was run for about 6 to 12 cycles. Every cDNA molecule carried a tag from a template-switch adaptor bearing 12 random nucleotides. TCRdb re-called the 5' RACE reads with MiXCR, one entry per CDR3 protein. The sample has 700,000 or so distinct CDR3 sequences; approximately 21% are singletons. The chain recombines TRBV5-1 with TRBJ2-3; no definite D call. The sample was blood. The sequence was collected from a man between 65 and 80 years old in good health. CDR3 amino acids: CASSLTPHTGDTQYF. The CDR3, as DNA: TGCGCCAGCAGCCTCACACCCCACACTGGGGATACGCAGTATTTT.